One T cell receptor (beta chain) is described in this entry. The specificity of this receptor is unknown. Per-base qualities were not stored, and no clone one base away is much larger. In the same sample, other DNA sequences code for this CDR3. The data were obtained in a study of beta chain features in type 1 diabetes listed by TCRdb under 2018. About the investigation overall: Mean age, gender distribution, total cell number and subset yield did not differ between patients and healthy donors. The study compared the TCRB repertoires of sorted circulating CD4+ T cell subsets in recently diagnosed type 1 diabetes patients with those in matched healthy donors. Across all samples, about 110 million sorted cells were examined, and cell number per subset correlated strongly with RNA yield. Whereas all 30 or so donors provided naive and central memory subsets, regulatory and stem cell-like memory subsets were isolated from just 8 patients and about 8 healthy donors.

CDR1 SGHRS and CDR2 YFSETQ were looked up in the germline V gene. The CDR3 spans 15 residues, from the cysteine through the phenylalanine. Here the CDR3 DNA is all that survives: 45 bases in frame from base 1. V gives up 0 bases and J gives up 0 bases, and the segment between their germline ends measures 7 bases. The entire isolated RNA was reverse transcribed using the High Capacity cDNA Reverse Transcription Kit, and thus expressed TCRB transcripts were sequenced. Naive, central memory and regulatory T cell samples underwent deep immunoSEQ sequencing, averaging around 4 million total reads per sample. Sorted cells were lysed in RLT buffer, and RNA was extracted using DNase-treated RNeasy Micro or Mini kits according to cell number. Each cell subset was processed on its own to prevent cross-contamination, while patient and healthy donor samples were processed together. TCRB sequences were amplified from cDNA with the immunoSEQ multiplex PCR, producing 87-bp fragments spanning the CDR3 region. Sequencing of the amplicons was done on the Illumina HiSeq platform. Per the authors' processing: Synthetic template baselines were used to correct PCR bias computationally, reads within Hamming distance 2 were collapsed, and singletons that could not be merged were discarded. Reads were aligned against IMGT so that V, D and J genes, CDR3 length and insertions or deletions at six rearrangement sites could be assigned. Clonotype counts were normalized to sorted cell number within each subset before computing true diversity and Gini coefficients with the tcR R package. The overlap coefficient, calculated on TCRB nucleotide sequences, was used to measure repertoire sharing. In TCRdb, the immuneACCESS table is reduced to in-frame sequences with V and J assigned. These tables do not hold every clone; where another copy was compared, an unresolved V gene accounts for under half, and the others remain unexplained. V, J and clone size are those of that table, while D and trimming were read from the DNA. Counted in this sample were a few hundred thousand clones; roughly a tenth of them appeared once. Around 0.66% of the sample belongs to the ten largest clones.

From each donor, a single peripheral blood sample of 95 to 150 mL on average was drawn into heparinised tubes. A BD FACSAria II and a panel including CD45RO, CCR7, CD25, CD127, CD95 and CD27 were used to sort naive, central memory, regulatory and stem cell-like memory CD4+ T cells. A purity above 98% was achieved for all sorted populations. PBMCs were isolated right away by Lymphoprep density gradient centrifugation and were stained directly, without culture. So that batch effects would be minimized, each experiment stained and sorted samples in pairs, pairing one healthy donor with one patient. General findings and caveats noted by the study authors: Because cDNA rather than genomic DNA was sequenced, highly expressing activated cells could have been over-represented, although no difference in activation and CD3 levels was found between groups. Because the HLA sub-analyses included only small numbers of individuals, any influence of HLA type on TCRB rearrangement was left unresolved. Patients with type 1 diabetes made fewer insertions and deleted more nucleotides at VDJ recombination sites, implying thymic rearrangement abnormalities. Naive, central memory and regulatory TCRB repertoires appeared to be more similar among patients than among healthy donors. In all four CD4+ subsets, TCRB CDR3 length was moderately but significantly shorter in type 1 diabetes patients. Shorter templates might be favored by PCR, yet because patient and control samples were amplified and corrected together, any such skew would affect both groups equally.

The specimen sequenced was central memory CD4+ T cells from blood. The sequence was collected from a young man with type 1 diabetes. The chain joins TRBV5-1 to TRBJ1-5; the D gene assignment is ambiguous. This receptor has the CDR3 CASSLGVNSNQPQHF. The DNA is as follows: TGCGCCAGCAGCTTGGGAGTTAATAGCAATCAGCCCCAGCATTTT.